This T cell receptor (beta chain) appears in the sequencing data of a study of neurological immune-mediated disorders. Libraries from sorted cells used roughly 900,000 T cells (CD4+ or CD8+). Trimming left V 7 bases short and J 2 bases short, with 18 bases between. Germline lookup yields CDR1 DFQATT and CDR2 SNEGSKA (reference sequence). The CDR3 contains 14 residues. Template-switch 5'RACE cDNA synthesis added a 10-nucleotide unique molecular identifier. TCRdb called the 5' RACE reads again in MiXCR, with one record for every CDR3 protein. Of some 42,000 distinct CDR3 sequences detected, roughly 10% appear once; the ten largest clones hold about 3.9%.

The chain couples TRBV20-1 to TRBJ2-7; D is possibly TRBD1 or TRBD2 (5 bases each). Sequences were obtained from CD4+ T cells from blood. The TCR sequence derives from a woman aged 25 to 39 with HTLV-1-associated myelopathy (HAM/TSP). The CDR3 DNA reads TGCAGTGTACGCCGGGGTGGGGCCGCCTACGAGCAGTACTTC. This sequence encodes CSVRRGGAAYEQYF.